This T cell receptor (beta chain) was captured by sequencing in a study of cytomegalovirus exposure and HLA in healthy donors. General study results and limits: Evidence from a later analysis indicated that most CMV-associated TCR beta chains looked HLA-restricted. TRBV6-2, TRBV6-3 and some other V segments were unresolvable in 87-base-pair reads.

Looked up from germline, CDR1 is LNHDA and CDR2 is SQIVND (reference sequence). The J segment lost 4 bases and the V segment lost 3 bases, leaving 9 bases of the junction unmatched. The CDR3 length is 16 residues. The PCR contained 60 Vbeta and 13 Jbeta primers. Sequenced by immunoSEQ multiplex PCR; TCRdb stores in-frame clones only, minus some. The sample holds around 160,000 clones; around three quarters are singletons and the top ten take 6.5% to 8.5%. As concerns this clone: The antigen is undetermined.

This chain uses TRBV19 with TRBJ2-5; TRBD2 aligns across 9 bases. The sequencing input was PBMCs. The TCR comes from a woman aged 40 to 55 in good health and CMV-seropositive. The CDR3 DNA is TGTGCCAGTAGTATTGGCGGGGGGGCTGGGATAGAGACCCAGTACTTC. Protein product: CASSIGGGAGIETQYF. The full variable domain, rest sourced from reference TRBV19 and TRBJ2-5, is DGGITQSPKYLFRKEGQNVTLSCEQNLNHDAMYWYRQDPGQGLRLIYYSQIVNDFQKGDIAEGYSVSREKKESFPLTVTSAQKNPTAFYLCASSIGGGAGIETQYFGPGTRLLVL.